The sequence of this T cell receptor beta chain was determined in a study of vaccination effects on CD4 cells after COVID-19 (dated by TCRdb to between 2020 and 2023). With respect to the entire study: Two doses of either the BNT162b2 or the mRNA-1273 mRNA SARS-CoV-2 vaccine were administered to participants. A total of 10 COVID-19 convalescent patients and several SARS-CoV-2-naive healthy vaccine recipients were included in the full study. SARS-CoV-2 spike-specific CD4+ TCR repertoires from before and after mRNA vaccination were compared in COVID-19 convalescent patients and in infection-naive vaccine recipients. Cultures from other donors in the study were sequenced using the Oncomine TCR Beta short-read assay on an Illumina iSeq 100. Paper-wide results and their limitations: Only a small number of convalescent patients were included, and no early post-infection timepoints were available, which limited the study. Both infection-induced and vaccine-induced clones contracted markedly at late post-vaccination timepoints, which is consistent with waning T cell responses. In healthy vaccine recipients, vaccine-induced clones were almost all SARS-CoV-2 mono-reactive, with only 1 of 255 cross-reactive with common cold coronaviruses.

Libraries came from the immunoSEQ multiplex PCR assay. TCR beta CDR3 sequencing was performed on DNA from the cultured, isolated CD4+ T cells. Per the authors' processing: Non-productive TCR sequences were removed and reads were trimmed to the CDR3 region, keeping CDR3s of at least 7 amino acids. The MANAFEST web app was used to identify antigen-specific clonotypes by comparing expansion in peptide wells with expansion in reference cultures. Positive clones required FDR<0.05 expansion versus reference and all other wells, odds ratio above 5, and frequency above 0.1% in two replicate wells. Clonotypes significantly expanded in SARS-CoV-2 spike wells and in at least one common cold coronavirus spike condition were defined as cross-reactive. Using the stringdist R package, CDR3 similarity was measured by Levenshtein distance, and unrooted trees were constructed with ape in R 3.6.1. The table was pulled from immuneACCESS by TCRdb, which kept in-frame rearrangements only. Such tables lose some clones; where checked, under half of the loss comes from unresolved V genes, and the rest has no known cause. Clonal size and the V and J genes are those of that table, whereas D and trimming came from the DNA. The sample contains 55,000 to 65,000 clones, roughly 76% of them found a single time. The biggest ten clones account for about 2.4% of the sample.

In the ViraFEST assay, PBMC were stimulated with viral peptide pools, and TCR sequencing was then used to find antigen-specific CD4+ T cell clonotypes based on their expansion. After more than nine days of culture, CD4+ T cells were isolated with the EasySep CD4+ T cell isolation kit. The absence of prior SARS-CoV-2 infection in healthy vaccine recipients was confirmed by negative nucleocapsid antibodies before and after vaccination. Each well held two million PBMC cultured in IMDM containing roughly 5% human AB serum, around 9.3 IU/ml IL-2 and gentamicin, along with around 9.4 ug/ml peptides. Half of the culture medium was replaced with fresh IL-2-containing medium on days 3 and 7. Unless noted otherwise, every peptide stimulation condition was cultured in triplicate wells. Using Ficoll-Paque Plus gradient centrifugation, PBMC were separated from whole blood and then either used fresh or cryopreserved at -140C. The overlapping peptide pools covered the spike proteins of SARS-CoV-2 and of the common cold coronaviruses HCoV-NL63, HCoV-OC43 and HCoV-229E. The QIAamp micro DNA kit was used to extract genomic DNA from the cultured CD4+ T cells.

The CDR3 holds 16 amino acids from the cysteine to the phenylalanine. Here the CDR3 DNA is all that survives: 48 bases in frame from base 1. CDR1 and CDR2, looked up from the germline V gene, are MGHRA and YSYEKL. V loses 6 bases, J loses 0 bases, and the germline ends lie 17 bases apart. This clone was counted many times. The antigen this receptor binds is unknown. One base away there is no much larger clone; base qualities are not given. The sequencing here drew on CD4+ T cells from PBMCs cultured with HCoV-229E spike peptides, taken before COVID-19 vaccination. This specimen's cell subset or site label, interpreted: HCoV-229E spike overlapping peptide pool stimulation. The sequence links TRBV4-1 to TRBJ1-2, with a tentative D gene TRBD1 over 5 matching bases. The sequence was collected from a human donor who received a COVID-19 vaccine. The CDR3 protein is CASRLPGTGTNYGYTF. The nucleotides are TGCGCCAGCAGACTCCCCGGGACCGGGACTAACTATGGCTACACCTTC.